The following is a TCR beta chain sequence with its context. Its antigen is undetermined. RNA, at about 0.5 to 1 ug, was reverse transcribed with random hexamers. With immunoSEQ multiplex PCR, TCR beta CDR3 was amplified across 54 Vbeta and 13 Jbeta. A single record per CDR3 protein comes from TCRdb applying MiXCR to the immunoSEQ multiplex PCR reads. Here the sample spans 85,000 to 120,000 distinct CDR3 sequences, 94% being singletons. The sample is drawn from a study of CD8 T cells in Susac syndrome. As for the study in general: Within the sequenced Susac syndrome patient group, over five exhibited active disease and roughly 8 were in remission. When blood was drawn, patients with Susac syndrome were on intravenous immunoglobulin alone, on corticosteroids, or therapy-naive.

Notes on the study in general: The study identified approximately seventeen and five Susac-specific public clones in total CD8+ and CD8+ TEMRA repertoires.

The material sequenced was CD8+ T cells from PBMCs. The sequence derives from a human donor with Susac syndrome.

The CDR3 spells CASSLSGPGANVLTF. The CDR3 bases are TGTGCCAGCAGTTTATCAGGGCCTGGGGCCAACGTCCTGACTTTC. The chain couples TRBV12-3 or TRBV12-4 to TRBJ2-6; a possible D gene is TRBD1 (5 bases). V lost 2 bases to trimming and J lost 2 bases, with 7 bases between them. The CDR3 consists of 15 residues.